This T cell receptor (beta chain) was identified in a study of cytomegalovirus exposure and HLA in healthy donors. Study results and caveats: The study reported that TCR beta sequences accurately predicted HLA-A and HLA-B alleles in most subjects. The authors later found HLA-associated TCR beta chains more clonally expanded than equally common others. Serostatus for CMV was the only available immune exposure information.

Germline V gene sequence: CDR1 SGHAT, CDR2 FQNNGV. The CDR3 runs 16 residues. The V end lost 1 base, the J end lost 4 bases, and 16 bases lay between the germline ends. This clone has a handful of counts. Its target is unknown. Regarding donors, all were healthy bone marrow donors. 60 Vbeta and 13 Jbeta primers were used in PCR. TCRdb's copy holds only in-frame clones and misses some; the assay was immunoSEQ multiplex PCR. The data hold about 160,000 clones, with approximately 80% observed a single time. The rearrangement links TRBV11-2 to TRBJ1-2; tentative D call: TRBD1 (6 bases). Sequencing used PBMCs. The clonotype was recovered from a woman aged 18-29 years in good health and CMV-seronegative. This CDR3 is CASSLGSGASSYGYTF. DNA of the CDR3: TGTGCCAGCAGCTTAGGGTCAGGGGCTAGTAGCTATGGCTACACCTTC.